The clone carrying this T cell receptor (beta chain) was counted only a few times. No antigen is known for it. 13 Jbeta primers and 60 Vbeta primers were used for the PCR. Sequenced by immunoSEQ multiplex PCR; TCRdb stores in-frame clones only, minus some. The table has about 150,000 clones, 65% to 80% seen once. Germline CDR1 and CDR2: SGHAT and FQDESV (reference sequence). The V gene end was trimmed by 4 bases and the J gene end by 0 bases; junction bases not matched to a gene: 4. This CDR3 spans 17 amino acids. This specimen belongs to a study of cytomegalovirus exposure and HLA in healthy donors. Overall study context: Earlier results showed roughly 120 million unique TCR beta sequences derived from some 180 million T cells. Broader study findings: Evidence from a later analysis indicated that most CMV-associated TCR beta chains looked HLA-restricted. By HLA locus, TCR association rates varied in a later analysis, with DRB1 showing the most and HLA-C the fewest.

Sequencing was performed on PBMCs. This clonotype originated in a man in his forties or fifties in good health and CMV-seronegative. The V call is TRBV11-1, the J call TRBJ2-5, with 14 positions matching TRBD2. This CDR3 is CASSYGTSGGYQETQYF. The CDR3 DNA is TGTGCCAGCAGCTACGGGACTAGCGGGGGTTACCAAGAGACCCAGTACTTC.